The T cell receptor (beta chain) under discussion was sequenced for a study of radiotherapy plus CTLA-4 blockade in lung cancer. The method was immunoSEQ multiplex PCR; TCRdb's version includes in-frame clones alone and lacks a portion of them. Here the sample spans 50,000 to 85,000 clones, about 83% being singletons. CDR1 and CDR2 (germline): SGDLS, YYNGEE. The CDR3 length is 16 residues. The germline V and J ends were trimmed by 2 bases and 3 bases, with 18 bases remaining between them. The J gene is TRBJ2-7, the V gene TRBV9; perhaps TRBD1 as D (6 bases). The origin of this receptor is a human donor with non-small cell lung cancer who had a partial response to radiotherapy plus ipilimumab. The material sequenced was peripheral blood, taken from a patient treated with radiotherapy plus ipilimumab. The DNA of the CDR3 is TGTGCCAGCAGCGTTGATCTGGGGGCCAAACGCTACGAGCAGTACTTC. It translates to CASSVDLGAKRYEQYF.